These 17 T cell receptor beta chains came from one sample sequenced in a study of cytomegalovirus exposure and HLA in healthy donors (dated by TCRdb to the late 2010s). The library was built by means of the immunoSEQ multiplex PCR assay. The multiplex PCR relied on a mix of 60 forward primers for TCR Vbeta segments and 13 reverse primers for TCR Jbeta segments. TCRdb mirrors the immuneACCESS table, restricted to in-frame sequences. Some clones are absent from its copies; in checked studies, under half trace to an unresolved V gene, and the reason for the others is unknown. This sample lists just over 150,000 clones; 80% to 90% were detected once. The top ten clonotypes cover over 1.5% of the sample. Sequencing input: PBMCs. The receptors originated from a woman between 18 and 29 years old in good health and CMV-seronegative.

Here the CDR3 reads CASSLGGGNTEAFF. DNA for the CDR3: TGTGCCAGCAGCTTAGGAGGAGGGAACACTGAAGCTTTCTTT. The chain links TRBV7-9 to TRBJ1-1, with D uncertain. Germline-derived CDR1 and CDR2 are SEHNR and FQNEAQ (reference sequence). Trimming stripped 1 base from V and 1 base from J, with 7 bases between. The CDR3 sequence is 14 residues long.

The chain uses TRBV6-5 and TRBJ1-1; a weak D match, TRBD1 (6 bases). There are 13 residues in the CDR3. V lost 2 bases to trimming and J lost 4 bases, with 8 bases between them. Germline values: CDR1 MNHEY, CDR2 SVGAGI. CDR3 protein: CASSYRGTTEAFF. Written as DNA, the CDR3 is TGTGCCAGCAGTTACAGGGGGACCACTGAAGCTTTCTTT.

The genes are TRBV15 and TRBJ2-1; 12 bases are a match to TRBD2. V dropped 0 bases and J dropped 9; count of bases not matched to a gene: 6. This CDR3 spans 16 amino acids. The germline gives CDR1 LNHNV, CDR2 YYDKDF (reference sequence). CDR3 sequence: CATSRETSGRRGEQFF. The CDR3 DNA is TGTGCCACCAGCAGAGAAACTAGCGGGAGGAGGGGTGAGCAGTTCTTC.

The chain recombines TRBV19 with TRBJ1-5, with D possibly TRBD1 on 5 matching bases. This CDR3 comprises 14 residues. Germline V lookup: CDR1 LNHDA, CDR2 SQIVND (reference sequence). V was clipped by 3 bases and J by 4 bases, with 10 bases between them. CDR3 in DNA: TGTGCCAGTAGTATGCGACAGCTAAATCAGCCCCAGCATTTT. This gives the protein CASSMRQLNQPQHF.

This clone appeared a few times. The V and J genes are TRBV4-2 and TRBJ2-3; TRBD2 agrees at 14 bases. The CDR3 runs to 15 residues. CDR1 and CDR2 from the germline V gene are LGHNA and YNFKEQ. V lost 4 bases and J lost 4; bases outside the gene matches: 1. The CDR3 coding sequence is TGTGCCAGCAGCCCGACTAGCGGGGGGGCAGATACGCAGTATTTT. Amino acid sequence: CASSPTSGGADTQYF.

The chain carries TRBV27 and TRBJ2-1; 7 nucleotides match TRBD2. The CDR3 totals 15 residues. Trimming took 1 base from V and 9 from J; bases not matched to a gene: 9. Germline CDR1 is MNHEY and CDR2 is SMNVEV (reference sequence). CDR3 bases: TGTGCCAGCAGTTTATACGGGAATGGGGGGGGTGAGCAGTTCTTC. This codes for CASSLYGNGGGEQFF.

The rearrangement links TRBV6-6 to TRBJ1-5, with D possibly matching TRBD1 (5 bases). From germline, CDR1 is MNHNY and CDR2 SVGAGI (reference sequence). The V end lost 4 bases, the J end lost 7 bases, and 11 bases lay between the germline ends. CDR3 length: 13 amino acids. CDR3 in amino acids: CASSFGQGQPQHF. The CDR3 DNA is TGTGCCAGCAGTTTTGGGCAGGGCCAGCCCCAGCATTTT.

This rearrangement joins TRBV6-6 to TRBJ1-1; 7 bases agree with TRBD1. CDR1 MNHNY and CDR2 SVGAGI come from the germline V gene (reference sequence). Unmatched junction bases numbered 3, after V lost 6 bases and J lost 2 bases. The CDR3 sequence is 13 residues long. In DNA form, the CDR3 reads TGTGCCAGCAGCCGGGACAGAAACACTGAAGCTTTCTTT. This encodes CASSRDRNTEAFF.

The V gene is TRBV11-3, the J gene TRBJ2-3; D is undetermined. This CDR3 is 13 amino acids long. The V gene lost 3 bases and the J gene lost 0 bases, with 4 bases spanning the gap. CDR1 is SGHNT and CDR2 is YENEEA in the germline V gene. The CDR3 coding sequence is TGTGCCAGCAGCTTTTCGAGCACAGATACGCAGTATTTT. As protein: CASSFSSTDTQYF.

This rearrangement joins TRBV6-5 to TRBJ1-2; the D is unclear. The CDR3 totals 12 residues. The ends were cut back, 5 bases at V and 1 base at J, with 5 bases in the middle. CDR1 and CDR2 (germline): MNHEY, SVGAGI. DNA of the CDR3: TGTGCCAGCAGTGTCGGTAACTATGGCTACACCTTC. This encodes CASSVGNYGYTF.

The J gene is TRBJ2-5, the V gene TRBV6-1; D perhaps matches TRBD2 (6 bases). V shed 2 bases and J shed 2 bases, with 18 bases lying between them. This CDR3 spans 17 amino acids. Germline CDR1 and CDR2: MNHNS and SASEGT. CDR3 in DNA: TGTGCCAGCAGTGAAAGTGCGGCGGGGTTTATGCAAGAGACCCAGTACTTC. This gives the protein CASSESAAGFMQETQYF.

The V call is TRBV28, the J call TRBJ1-1; no clear D gene. Germline V gives CDR1 MDHEN, CDR2 SYDVKM. The CDR3 consists of 14 residues. Trimming took 6 bases from V and 0 from J, leaving 11 bases between them. The CDR3 sequence is CASSPHRMNTEAFF. The CDR3, as DNA: TGTGCCAGCAGCCCACACAGAATGAACACTGAAGCTTTCTTT.

This clone has only a few counts. The chain is built from TRBV7-6 and TRBJ1-1, with D hard to call. Trimming removed 5 bases from V and 7 bases from J, with 20 bases in between. Per germline, CDR1 SGHVS and CDR2 FNYEAQ. The CDR3 has 15 residues. The chain's CDR3 is CASSPRKAGVLEAFF. In DNA, the CDR3 is TGTGCCAGCAGCCCTCGTAAGGCAGGTGTACTTGAAGCTTTCTTT.

J is TRBJ2-7 and V is TRBV4-1; D unresolved. Trimming took 2 bases from V and 5 from J, leaving 10 bases between them. The germline V gene has CDR1 MGHRA and CDR2 YSYEKL. The CDR3 has 13 amino acids. In DNA form, the CDR3 reads TGCGCCAGCAGCCAACTATTGCTGAACGAGCAGTACTTC. Residues: CASSQLLLNEQYF.

J is TRBJ2-3 and V is TRBV5-6, with TRBD2 identical over 8 bases. Germline CDR1 reads SGHDT; CDR2 reads YYEEEE. This CDR3 contains 15 residues. V dropped 1 base and J dropped 6; count of bases not matched to a gene: 7. The CDR3 loop is CASSLTSGRGDTQYF. The DNA of the CDR3 is TGTGCCAGCAGCTTGACTAGCGGCCGTGGGGATACGCAGTATTTT.

The chain recombines TRBV5-4 with TRBJ1-2; D uncertain. The germline gives CDR1 SGHNT, CDR2 YYREEE (reference sequence). The CDR3 is 14 amino acids. With 6 bases removed from V and 0 bases from J, the gap between germline ends came to 12 bases. The CDR3 DNA reads TGTGCCAGCACTCCCGGTCGCACTAACTATGGCTACACCTTC. This codes for CASTPGRTNYGYTF.

The CDR3 DNA sequence: TGCGCCAGCAAGCTGACAGGGTGGAATACTGAAGCTTTCTTT. Translated, it gives CASKLTGWNTEAFF. The chain couples TRBV10-2 to TRBJ1-1; TRBD1 agrees at 7 bases. CDR3 length: 14 residues. V was pared by 7 bases and J by 5 bases, with 10 bases of the junction left unmatched. Germline-derived CDR1 and CDR2 are WSHSY and SAAADI.